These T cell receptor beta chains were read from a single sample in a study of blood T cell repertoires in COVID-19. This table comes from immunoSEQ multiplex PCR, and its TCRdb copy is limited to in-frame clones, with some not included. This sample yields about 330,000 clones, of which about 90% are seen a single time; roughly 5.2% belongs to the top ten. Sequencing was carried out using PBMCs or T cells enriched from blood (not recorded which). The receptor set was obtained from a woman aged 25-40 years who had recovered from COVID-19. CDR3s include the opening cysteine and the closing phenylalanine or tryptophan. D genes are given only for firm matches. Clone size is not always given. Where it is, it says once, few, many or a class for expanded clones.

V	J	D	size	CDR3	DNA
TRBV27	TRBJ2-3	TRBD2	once	CASSLSRLAGADTQYF	TGTGCCAGCAGTTTATCCCGACTAGCGGGCGCGGATACGCAGTATTTT
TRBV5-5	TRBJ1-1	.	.	CASSLAFQGWDTEAFF	TGTGCCAGCAGCTTGGCCTTCCAGGGGTGGGACACTGAAGCTTTCTTT
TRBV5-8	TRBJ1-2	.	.	CASSYRTGLWGYTF	TGTGCCAGCAGCTATCGGACGGGATTGTGGGGCTACACCTTC
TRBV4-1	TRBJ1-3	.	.	CASSQDYPLPGDTIYF	TGCGCCAGCAGCCAAGATTACCCCCTACCGGGGGACACCATATATTTT
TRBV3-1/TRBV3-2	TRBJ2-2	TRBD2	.	CASSSTPRTSLGGELFF	TGTGCCAGCAGCTCAACCCCCAGGACTAGCCTCGGCGGGGAGCTGTTTTTT
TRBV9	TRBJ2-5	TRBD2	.	CASSPTGLAGQETQYF	TGTGCCAGCAGCCCAACGGGACTAGCGGGGCAAGAGACCCAGTACTTC
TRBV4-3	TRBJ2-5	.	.	CASSQETGSGETQYF	TGCGCCAGCAGCCAAGAAACAGGGTCAGGGGAGACCCAGTACTTC
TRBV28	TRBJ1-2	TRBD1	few	CASQTKTGGNYGYTF	TGTGCCAGCCAAACTAAGACAGGGGGCAACTATGGCTACACCTTC
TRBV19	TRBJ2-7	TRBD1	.	CASSIDLGDREGLGTYEQYF	TGTGCCAGTAGTATAGATCTAGGAGACAGGGAAGGTTTGGGCACCTACGAGCAGTACTTC
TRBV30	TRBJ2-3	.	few	CAWTDRSYTDTQYF	TGTGCCTGGACCGACAGGAGCTACACAGATACGCAGTATTTT
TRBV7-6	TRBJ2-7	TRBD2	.	CASSTGTSGFYEQYF	TGTGCCAGCAGCACCGGGACTAGCGGTTTCTACGAGCAGTACTTC
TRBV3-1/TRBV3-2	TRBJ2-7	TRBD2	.	CASTKRGGYEQYF	TGTGCCAGCACTAAGCGGGGGGGGTACGAGCAGTACTTC
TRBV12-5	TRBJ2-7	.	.	CASGFGGHEQYF	TGTGCTAGTGGTTTTGGTGGCCACGAGCAGTACTTC
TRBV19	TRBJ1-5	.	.	CASRGEGTLDQPQHF	TGTGCCAGTAGGGGGGAGGGAACCCTGGATCAGCCCCAGCATTTT
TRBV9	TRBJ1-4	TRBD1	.	CASSATGGGFSEKLFF	TGTGCCAGCAGCGCAACAGGGGGTGGATTTAGCGAAAAACTGTTTTTT
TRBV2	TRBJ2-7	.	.	CASSVYEQYF	TGTGCCAGCAGCGTATACGAGCAGTACTTC
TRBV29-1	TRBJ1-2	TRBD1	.	CSVTDRDYGYTF	TGCAGCGTGACCGACAGGGACTATGGCTACACCTTC